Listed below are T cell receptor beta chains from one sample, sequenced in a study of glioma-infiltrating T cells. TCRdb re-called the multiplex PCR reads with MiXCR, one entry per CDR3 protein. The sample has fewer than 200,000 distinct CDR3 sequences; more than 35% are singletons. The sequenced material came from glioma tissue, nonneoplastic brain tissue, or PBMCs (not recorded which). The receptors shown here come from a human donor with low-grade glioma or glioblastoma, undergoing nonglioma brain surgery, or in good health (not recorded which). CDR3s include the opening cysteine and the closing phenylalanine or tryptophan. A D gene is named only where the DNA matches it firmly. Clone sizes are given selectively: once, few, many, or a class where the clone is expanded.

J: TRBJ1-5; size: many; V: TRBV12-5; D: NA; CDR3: CASGLRGVWNQPQHF; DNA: TGTGCTAGTGGTTTGAGAGGGGTTTGGAATCAGCCCCAGCATTTT
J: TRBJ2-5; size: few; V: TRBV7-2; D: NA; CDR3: CASSRQARAQETQYF; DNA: TGTGCCAGCAGTCGACAAGCTAGGGCACAAGAGACCCAGTACTTC
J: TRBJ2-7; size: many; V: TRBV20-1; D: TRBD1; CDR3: CSARSDRAHEQYF; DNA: TGCAGTGCTAGATCGGACAGGGCACACGAGCAGTACTTC
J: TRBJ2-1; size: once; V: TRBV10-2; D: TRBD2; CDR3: CASSYSGTGLTSGNSYNEHFF; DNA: TGTGCCAGCAGTTACTCTGGGACAGGGTTGACTAGCGGGAACTCCTACAATGAGCACTTCTTC
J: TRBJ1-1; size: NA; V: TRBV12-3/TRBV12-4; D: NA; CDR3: CARSPRLGIPEAFF; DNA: TGTGCCAGAAGTCCCAGGTTGGGAATTCCTGAAGCTTTCTTT
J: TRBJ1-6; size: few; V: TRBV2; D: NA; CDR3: CASSKQSGSYNSPLHF; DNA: TGTGCCAGCAGTAAACAAAGCGGCTCCTATAATTCACCCCTCCACTTT
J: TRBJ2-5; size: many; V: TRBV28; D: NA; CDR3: CASSLRDTEYQETQYF; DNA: TGTGCCAGCAGTCTCCGGGACACAGAGTACCAAGAGACCCAGTACTTC
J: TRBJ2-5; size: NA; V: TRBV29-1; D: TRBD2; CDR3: CSVESGRAQETQYF; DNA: TGCAGCGTTGAAAGCGGGAGGGCCCAAGAGACCCAGTACTTC
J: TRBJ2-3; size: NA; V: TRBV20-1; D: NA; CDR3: CSSTQGLDYTQYF; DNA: TGCAGTTCTACGCAAGGCCTGGATTATACGCAGTATTTT
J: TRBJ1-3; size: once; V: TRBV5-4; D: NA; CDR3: CARSPRVYGNTIYF; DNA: TGCGCCAGAAGCCCTAGGGTCTATGGAAACACCATATATTTT
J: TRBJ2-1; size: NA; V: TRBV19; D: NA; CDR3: CDSSSSLEQFF; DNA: TGTGACAGTAGTTCATCATTGGAGCAGTTCTTC
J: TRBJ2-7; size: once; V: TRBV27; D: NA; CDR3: CASSFSNEQLF; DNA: TGTGCCAGCAGTTTCTCAAATGAGCAGTTATTC
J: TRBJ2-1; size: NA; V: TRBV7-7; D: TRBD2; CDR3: CASSLGAPGLADYNEQFF; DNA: TGTGCCAGCAGCTTAGGCGCCCCGGGACTAGCGGACTACAATGAGCAGTTCTTC
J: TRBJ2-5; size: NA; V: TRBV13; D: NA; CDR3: CASSFDRSGTQYF; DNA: TGTGCCAGCAGCTTCGACAGGAGTGGGACCCAGTACTTC
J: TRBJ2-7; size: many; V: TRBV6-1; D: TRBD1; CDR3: CASRDRGEQYF; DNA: TGTGCCAGCAGAGACAGGGGCGAGCAGTACTTC
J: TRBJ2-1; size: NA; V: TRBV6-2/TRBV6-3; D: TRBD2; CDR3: CASSLSSGSNGQFF; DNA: TGTGCAAGCAGTTTAAGTAGCGGGAGCAATGGGCAGTTCTTC
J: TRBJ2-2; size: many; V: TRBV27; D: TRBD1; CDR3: CASTWTGNTGELFF; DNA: TGTGCCAGCACCTGGACAGGGAACACCGGGGAGCTGTTTTTT
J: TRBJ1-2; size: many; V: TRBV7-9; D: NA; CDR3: CASSFPPSPGYTF; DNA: TGTGCCAGCAGCTTCCCACCTAGCCCAGGCTACACCTTC
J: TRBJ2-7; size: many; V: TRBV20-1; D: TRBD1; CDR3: CSAREGQGANEQYF; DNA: TGCAGTGCTAGAGAGGGACAGGGGGCCAACGAGCAGTACTTC
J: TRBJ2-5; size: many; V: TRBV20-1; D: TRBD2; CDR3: CSAVRLAGEQETQYF; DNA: TGCAGTGCTGTAAGACTAGCGGGCGAGCAAGAGACCCAGTACTTC
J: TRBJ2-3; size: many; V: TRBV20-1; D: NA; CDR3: CSARDRVWYTQYF; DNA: TGCAGTGCTAGAGATCGCGTCTGGTATACGCAGTATTTT
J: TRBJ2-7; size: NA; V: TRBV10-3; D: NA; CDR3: CAISESLQGNREQYF; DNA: TGTGCCATCAGTGAGTCGTTACAGGGTAATCGCGAGCAGTACTTC
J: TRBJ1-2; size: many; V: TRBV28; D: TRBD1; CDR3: CASSLSGQGLYGYTF; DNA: TGTGCCAGCAGTTTATCGGGACAGGGGCTCTATGGCTACACCTTC
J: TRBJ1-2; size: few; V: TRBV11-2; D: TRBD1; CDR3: CASSLETRDRTGGYTF; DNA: TGTGCCAGCAGCTTAGAGACCCGGGACAGGACGGGAGGCTACACCTTC
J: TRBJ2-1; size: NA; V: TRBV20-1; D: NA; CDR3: CSAPVVATSYEQFF; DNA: TGCAGTGCTCCCGTAGTAGCGACTTCCTACGAGCAGTTCTTC
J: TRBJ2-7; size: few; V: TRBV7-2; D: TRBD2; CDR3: CASSLGREGYEQYF; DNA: TGTGCCAGCAGCTTAGGACGGGAGGGTTACGAGCAGTACTTC
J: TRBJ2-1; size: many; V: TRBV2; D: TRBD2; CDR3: CASSRLAANLDNEQFF; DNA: TGTGCCAGCAGTCGACTAGCGGCTAATTTAGACAATGAGCAGTTCTTC
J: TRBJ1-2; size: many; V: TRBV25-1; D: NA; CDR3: CASSGRKGYTF; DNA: TGTGCCAGCAGTGGAAGGAAGGGCTACACCTTC
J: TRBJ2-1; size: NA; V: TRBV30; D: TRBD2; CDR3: CAWSVTSGVEQFF; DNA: TGTGCCTGGAGTGTGACTAGCGGTGTTGAGCAGTTCTTC
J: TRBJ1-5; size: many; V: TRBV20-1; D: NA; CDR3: CSASSGVDQPQHF; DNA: TGCAGTGCTAGTTCGGGGGTCGATCAGCCCCAGCATTTT
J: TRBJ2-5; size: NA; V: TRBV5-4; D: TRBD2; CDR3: CATGLAGVQETQYF; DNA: TGTGCCACCGGACTAGCGGGGGTTCAAGAGACCCAGTACTTC
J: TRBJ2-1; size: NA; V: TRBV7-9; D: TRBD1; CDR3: CASSPRISDRGRGSGDPWNEQFF; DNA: TGTGCCAGCAGCCCCCGAATCAGCGACAGGGGGCGCGGTAGCGGGGACCCCTGGAATGAGCAGTTCTTC
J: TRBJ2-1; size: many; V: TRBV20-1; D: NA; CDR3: CSARDWGSTDYNEQFF; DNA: TGCAGTGCTAGAGATTGGGGATCCACAGATTACAATGAGCAGTTCTTC
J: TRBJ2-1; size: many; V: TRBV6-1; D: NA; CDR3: CASMDTTAPWQFF; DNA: TGTGCCAGCATGGACACCACTGCACCCTGGCAGTTCTTC
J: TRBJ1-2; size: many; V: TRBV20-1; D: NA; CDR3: CSAREGSYGYTF; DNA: TGCAGTGCTAGAGAGGGCTCATATGGCTACACCTTC
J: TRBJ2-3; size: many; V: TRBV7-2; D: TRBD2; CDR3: CASSLLAGVGRNTQYF; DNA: TGTGCCAGCAGCTTGCTAGCGGGAGTAGGAAGAAATACGCAGTATTTT
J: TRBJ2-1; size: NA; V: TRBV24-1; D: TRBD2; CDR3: CATSPSGRVYNEQFF; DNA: TGTGCCACCAGTCCGAGCGGGAGGGTTTACAATGAGCAGTTCTTC
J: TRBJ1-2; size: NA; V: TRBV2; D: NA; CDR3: CARQGTDYGYTF; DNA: TGTGCCAGACAAGGGACGGACTATGGCTACACCTTC
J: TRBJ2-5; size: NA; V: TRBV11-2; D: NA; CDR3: CASSPPLEETQYF; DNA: TGTGCCAGCAGCCCCCCCCTGGAAGAGACCCAGTACTTC
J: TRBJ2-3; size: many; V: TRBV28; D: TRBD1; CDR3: CASSPGTGHGDTQYF; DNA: TGTGCCAGCAGTCCCGGGACAGGGCACGGAGATACGCAGTATTTT
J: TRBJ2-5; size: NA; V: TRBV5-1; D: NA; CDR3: CASSLTSLQTQYF; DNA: TGCGCCAGCAGCTTGACAAGTTTGCAGACCCAGTACTTC
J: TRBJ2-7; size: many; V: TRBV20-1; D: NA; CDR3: CSAGAGAHEQYF; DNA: TGCAGTGCCGGCGCCGGGGCCCACGAGCAGTACTTC
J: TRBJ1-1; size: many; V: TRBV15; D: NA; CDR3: CATSSDRLGNTEAFF; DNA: TGTGCCACCAGCTCCGACAGGCTCGGGAACACTGAAGCTTTCTTT
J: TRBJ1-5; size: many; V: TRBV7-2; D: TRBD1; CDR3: CASSLIGQGAANQPQHF; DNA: TGTGCCAGCAGCTTAATCGGACAGGGGGCTGCGAATCAGCCCCAGCATTTT
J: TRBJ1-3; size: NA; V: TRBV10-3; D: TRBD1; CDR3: CAINPTGSGNTIYF; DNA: TGTGCCATCAACCCGACAGGGTCTGGAAACACCATATATTTT
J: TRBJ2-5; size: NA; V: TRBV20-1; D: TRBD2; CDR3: CSAGTGTIYIQTQYF; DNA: TGCAGTGCTGGAACCGGGACTATCTACATCCAGACCCAGTACTTC
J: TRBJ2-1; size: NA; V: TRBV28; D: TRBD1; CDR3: CASSLFGQARRNEQFF; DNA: TGTGCCAGCAGTCTCTTCGGACAGGCTCGAAGAAATGAGCAGTTCTTC
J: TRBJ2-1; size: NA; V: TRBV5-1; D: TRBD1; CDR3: CASSSNPSGGYNEQFF; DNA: TGCGCCAGCAGCTCCAACCCTTCAGGGGGCTACAATGAGCAGTTCTTC
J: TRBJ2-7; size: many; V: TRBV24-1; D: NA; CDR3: CATSDLDTYEQYF; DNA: TGTGCCACCAGTGATTTGGATACCTACGAGCAGTACTTC
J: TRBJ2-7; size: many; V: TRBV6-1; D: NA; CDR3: CASWTNRAPSYEQYF; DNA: TGTGCCAGCTGGACAAACAGGGCACCGAGCTACGAGCAGTACTTC
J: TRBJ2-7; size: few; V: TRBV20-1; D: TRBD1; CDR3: CSASLPRAGQGDGEQYF; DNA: TGCAGTGCTTCACTCCCCAGGGCTGGACAGGGCGACGGCGAGCAGTACTTC
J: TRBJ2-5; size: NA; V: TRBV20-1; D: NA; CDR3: CSARLGETQYF; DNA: TGCAGTGCCAGACTAGGAGAGACCCAGTACTTC
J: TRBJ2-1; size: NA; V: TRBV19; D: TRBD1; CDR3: CASSIGGDRGKNEQFF; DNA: TGTGCCAGTAGTATAGGAGGGGACAGGGGAAAGAATGAGCAGTTCTTC
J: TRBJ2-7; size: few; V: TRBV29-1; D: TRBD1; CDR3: CSVGDSSSYEQYF; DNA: TGCAGCGTTGGGGACAGTAGCTCCTACGAGCAGTACTTC
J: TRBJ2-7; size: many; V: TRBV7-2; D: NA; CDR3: CASSADKLTSYEQYF; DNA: TGTGCCAGCAGCGCCGATAAACTAACCTCCTACGAGCAGTACTTC
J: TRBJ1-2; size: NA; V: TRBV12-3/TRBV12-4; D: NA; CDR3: CATGTTGTANYGYTF; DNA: TGTGCCACTGGGACAACAGGGACCGCCAACTATGGCTACACCTTC
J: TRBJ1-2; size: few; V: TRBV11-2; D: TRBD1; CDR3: CASSAPRQGRHYGYTF; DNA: TGTGCCAGCAGCGCCCCCAGACAGGGCAGACACTATGGCTACACCTTC